This T cell receptor (beta chain) stems from a study of blood T cells in healthy people across ages (dated by TCRdb to between 2014 and 2017). Some background on the complete study: In model experiments, template switching captured roughly one uniquely barcoded TCR beta cDNA molecule for every two T cells. Using deep sequencing normalized with unique cDNA molecular identifiers, the study measured how TCR beta repertoire diversity changes with age. The donors were divided into four age groups: young (average about 16 years), middle-aged (under 40), aged (under 70) and long-lived (about 84). To avoid experimental bias, donors of different ages were randomly spread across the sequencing lanes. Two additional independent replicas of 1 million unique cDNA reads from the same blood draw were analyzed for two donors (one aged 18 to 30 and one aged 80 or older). Broader findings and caveats from the paper: A strong correlation was found between observed TCR beta diversity and the percentage of naive T cells measured by flow cytometry. Bulk unsorted PBMC profiling prevented conclusive comparison of naive and antigen-experienced compartments. The CMV infection status of donors was not known, potentially confounding age-related changes in expanded clonotypes. Total diversity estimates from one million sequenced T cells were considered lower bounds and underestimates. Compared with the aged group, the long-lived group had more naive CD4+ T cells, fewer expanded clones and increased TCR diversity, a pattern suggesting age selection. As age increased, observed TCR beta diversity per million T cells dropped in a roughly linear way, and a significant reduction was already evident by age 40.

Donors were 35 to 40 systemically healthy Caucasian individuals from Russia aged roughly 6 to 100 years. Each donor gave 9.5 to 10 milliliters of peripheral blood, drawn into EDTA-treated Vacutainer tubes. PBMCs were isolated by Ficoll-Paque density-gradient centrifugation, with at least 6 million obtained per sample. Trizol reagent was used to extract total RNA from the PBMCs, yielding at least 5.5 micrograms per sample. The percentages of naive CD45RAhigh/CD27high T cells were determined by flow cytometry on a PBMC aliquot from every donor. Ten or more counts support this clonotype. The specificity of this receptor is unknown. Per-base quality was not reported, and no clone a single base away is much larger than it. Trimming removed 6 bases from V and 2 bases from J; the gene matches leave 1 base unexplained. From the germline V gene (reference sequence), CDR1 is DFQATT and CDR2 is SNEGSKA. Reading from cysteine to phenylalanine, the CDR3 counts 12 amino acids. Only the CDR3 part of the read is kept: 36 bases, read in frame from the first base.

Library preparation used 5' RACE. TCRdb records Illumina HiSeq 2500 as the sequencer. A second PCR of roughly 6 to 12 cycles was performed with a sample-barcoded 5' primer and a J-beta primer mix. Each TCR beta cDNA molecule received a unique molecular identifier from a template-switch 5' adaptor carrying 12 random nucleotides. Each sample yielded at least 3 million CDR3-containing paired-end reads. All of the RNA was converted into first-strand cDNA using the Mint cDNA synthesis kit, with a TRBC-specific oligonucleotide serving as the primer. All cDNA was treated with uracil-DNA glycosylase and then went through a first 18-cycle PCR with the universal primers M1SS and BC2_uni_R. Per the source publication's procedure: Each sample was normalized by randomly selecting 1 million high-quality reads, each carrying a distinct molecular identifier. Reads with shared molecular identifiers were discarded instead of being binned into consensus sequences. MiTCR, set to a Q25 quality threshold and the strictest error-elimination algorithm, was used for CDR3 identification, clonotype clustering and error correction. A nonparametric unseen species model with Euler transformation was used to estimate a lower bound on total TCR beta diversity. In TCRdb, the public reads were trimmed at Q25 with fastp and aligned with MiXCR, with productive beta chains retained. Records with the same CDR3 protein are collapsed into one entry carrying the most frequent genes and DNA. The V and J calls come from TCRdb's annotation, not from the publication. The sample records over 500,000 distinct CDR3 sequences, around 50% of which are singletons. The ten largest clones represent around an eighth of the sample.

This receptor was obtained from a woman of 80 years or more in good health. The chain is assembled from TRBV20-1 and TRBJ2-3; the junction holds 8 bases that match TRBD1. The sequenced sample consisted of blood. The sequence in DNA is TGCAGTGCGGGACAGGCCACAGATACGCAGTATTTT. This is translated as CSAGQATDTQYF.